This T cell receptor (beta chain) was profiled in a study of cytomegalovirus exposure and HLA in healthy donors. Study information: Earlier sequencing of 150 million to 200 million T cells yielded around 120 million unique TCR beta sequences. Drawn from HLA-typed donors, about 82 million unique TCRs were held in an early data release. Across 300 to 400 genotyped donors, approximately 81% landed in the Caucasian-associated ancestry cluster.

The study ran its PCR with 60 Vbeta and 13 Jbeta primers. The assay was immunoSEQ multiplex PCR, and TCRdb's table has in-frame clones only and misses some. This table holds 200,000 or so clones, roughly 76% found once. This CDR3 region has 13 residues. V gave up 10 bases and J gave up 0 bases, with 13 bases separating them. Germline V gene lookup returns CDR1 SNHLY and CDR2 FYNNEI. This receptor was taken from a young woman in good health and CMV-seropositive. Sequenced material: PBMCs. The chain couples TRBV2 to TRBJ2-7, with a possible D match to TRBD1 (5 bases). The CDR3 nucleotides are TGTGCCACTACGAGACAGCTCTCCTACGAGCAGTACTTC. Protein product: CATTRQLSYEQYF.